The 6 T cell receptor beta chains below all came from one sample that was sequenced in a study of shared clonotypes between healthy human individuals. Some clones are missing from TCRdb's copy, which holds only in-frame ones; the method was immunoSEQ multiplex PCR. The sample consists of roughly 2 million clones, roughly 95% of them appearing once. It was CD45RO-negative cells, positively selected for CCR7, that made up naive CD8 cells, with terminally differentiated effector memory CD45RA+ cells excluded. Input material: naive CD8+ T cells sorted from blood. The source of these receptors is a man between 18 and 29 years old in good health.

V gene TRBV27 combines with J gene TRBJ1-4, with 8 bases fitting TRBD1. The CDR3 extends over 14 amino acids. The V gene end was trimmed by 3 bases and the J gene end by 6 bases; junction bases not matched to a gene: 3. Germline values: CDR1 MNHEY, CDR2 SMNVEV (reference sequence). The CDR3 sequence is CASSLQGADEKLFF. CDR3 sequence (DNA): TGTGCCAGCAGTTTGCAGGGGGCGGATGAAAAACTGTTTTTT.

This chain joins TRBV27 and TRBJ2-5; 9 nucleotides agree with TRBD2. CDR1 and CDR2 from the germline V gene are MNHEY and SMNVEV (reference sequence). V shed 7 bases, J shed 2 bases, and the junction held 2 bases outside the gene matches. The CDR3 loop spans 13 amino acids. The CDR3 DNA is TGTGCCAGCAAAAGCGGGGGGCAAGAGACCCAGTACTTC. It specifies CASKSGGQETQYF.

The chain has TRBV21-1 and TRBJ2-7; the table calls TRBD1, which could not be checked here. TRBV21-1 is reported as a pseudogene. CDR3 size: 14 residues. In DNA, the CDR3 is TGTGCCAGCAGCGTTACCCAGGGTTCCTACGAGCAGTACTTC. Amino acid sequence: CASSVTQGSYEQYF.

The chain recombines TRBV9 with TRBJ1-2, with TRBD1 matching over 9 bases. This CDR3 is 15 amino acids long. The germline gives CDR1 SGDLS, CDR2 YYNGEE. Trimming at V came to 0 bases and at J to 4 bases, leaving 4 bases not matched to a gene. The CDR3 DNA follows: TGTGCCAGCAGCGTAGGACAGGGGGTTGGCTATGGCTACACCTTC. Its protein is CASSVGQGVGYGYTF.

The V call is TRBV28, the J call TRBJ1-3; D is ambiguous. Trimming left V 4 bases short and J 4 bases short, with 14 bases between. The CDR3 runs 15 residues. Germline V CDR1 and CDR2: MDHEN, SYDVKM. This chain's CDR3 is CASSSLLESGNTIYF. For the CDR3, the DNA is TGTGCCAGCAGTTCCCTCCTTGAGTCCGGAAACACCATATATTTT.

Of note for this clone: Additional DNA sequences in this sample encode the identical CDR3. The chain has TRBV7-9 and TRBJ2-1; tentatively, D is TRBD1 (5 bases). CDR1 and CDR2 from the germline V gene are SEHNR and FQNEAQ (reference sequence). CDR3 length: 12 residues. Trimming took 3 bases from V and 7 from J, leaving 7 bases between them. CDR3 residues: CASSFQGNEQFF. CDR3 nucleotides: TGTGCCAGCAGCTTCCAGGGAAATGAGCAGTTCTTC.